The clone carrying this T cell receptor (beta chain) was found many times. Its antigen is not identified. The germline CDR1 and CDR2 sequences are LNHDA and SQIVND (reference sequence). The CDR3 loop spans 14 amino acids. V was shortened by 7 bases and J by 0 bases, with 9 bases between the two germline ends. TCR beta CDR3 regions came from multiplex PCR with 32 forward V and 13 reverse J primers. TCRdb re-analysed the multiplex PCR reads in MiXCR, keeping a single row per CDR3 protein. The profile shows 9,500 to 11,000 distinct CDR3 sequences, 26% of them singletons. Samples each supplied about 600 ng of bulk tumor genomic DNA as template. Widely spaced biopsies, several per primary tumor, were obtained at surgery. Patients went through curative surgery, and their non-small cell lung cancer was untreated and newly diagnosed. These data originate in a study of immune heterogeneity within non-small cell lung tumors. Overall study findings and caveats: Local T-cell clonality tracked local tumor mutational burden, showing a moderate yet significant relationship (R about 0.35).

The V and J genes are TRBV19 and TRBJ2-2; D ambiguous. Sequencing input: lung tumor tissue. This receptor was obtained from a woman in her forties or fifties with non-small cell lung cancer. The CDR3 loop is CASTTDANTGELFF. The CDR3 nucleotides read TGTGCCAGTACCACGGACGCGAACACCGGGGAGCTGTTTTTT.